The T cell receptor beta chain under discussion was sequenced for a study of shared clonotypes between healthy human individuals. Study overall: Each donor had three CD4 naive, three CD4 memory, two CD8 naive and one CD8 memory plate.

For this clone: Its specificity is not known.

Germline assignment: CDR1 SGHRS and CDR2 YFSETQ. The CDR3 has 15 residues. J was trimmed by 8 bases and V by 4 bases; bases with no gene match: 8. Produced via immunoSEQ multiplex PCR; TCRdb's table is partial and in-frame only. The table has some 650,000 clones, around 97% seen once. Study-wide findings and caveats: Generation of non-shared clonotypes was less probable than generation of clonotypes shared by all four donors.

CD4+ cells underwent separation, giving CD45RA+ naive and CD45RA-negative memory subsets. This TCR was sampled from a woman aged 25 to 45 in good health. Sequenced: naive CD4+ T cells sorted from blood. Subset indicated: CD45RA+ positively selected. The chain uses TRBV5-1 and TRBJ1-4, with 10 positions matching TRBD1. The CDR3 region is CASSGYGTGDEKLFF. The CDR3 DNA reads TGCGCCAGCAGCGGCTACGGGACAGGGGACGAAAAACTGTTTTTT.